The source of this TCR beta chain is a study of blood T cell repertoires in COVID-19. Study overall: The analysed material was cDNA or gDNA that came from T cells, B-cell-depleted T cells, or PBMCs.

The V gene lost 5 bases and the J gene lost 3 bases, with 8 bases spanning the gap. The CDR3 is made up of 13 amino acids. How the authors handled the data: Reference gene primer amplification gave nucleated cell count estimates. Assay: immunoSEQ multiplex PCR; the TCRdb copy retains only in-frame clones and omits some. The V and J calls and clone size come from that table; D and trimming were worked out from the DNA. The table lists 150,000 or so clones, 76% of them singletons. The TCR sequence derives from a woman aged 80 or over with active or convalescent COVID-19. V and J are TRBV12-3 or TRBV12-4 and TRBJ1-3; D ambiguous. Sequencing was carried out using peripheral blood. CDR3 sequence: CASSLSGGNTIYF. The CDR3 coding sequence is TGTGCCAGCAGTCTCTCCGGTGGAAACACCATATATTTT.